This T cell receptor beta chain emerged from a study of cytomegalovirus exposure and HLA in healthy donors. After removal of 4 bases from V and 1 base from J, the junction contained 9 bases not matched to a gene. Germline CDR1 is SGHRS and CDR2 is YFSETQ. The CDR3 is made up of 17 amino acids. PCR employed 60 Vbeta and 13 Jbeta primers. Some clones are missing from TCRdb's copy, which holds only in-frame ones; the method was immunoSEQ multiplex PCR. The sample records 150,000 or so clones, around three quarters being singletons. This clone was detected once. The sample was PBMCs. This receptor was taken from a male donor in good health and CMV-seronegative. The rearrangement uses TRBV5-1 and TRBJ2-2, with 8 bases matching TRBD2. CDR3 DNA: TGCGCCAGCAGCCCTTGGGGGAGCGGGAGGAACACCGGGGAGCTGTTTTTT. This sequence encodes CASSPWGSGRNTGELFF.